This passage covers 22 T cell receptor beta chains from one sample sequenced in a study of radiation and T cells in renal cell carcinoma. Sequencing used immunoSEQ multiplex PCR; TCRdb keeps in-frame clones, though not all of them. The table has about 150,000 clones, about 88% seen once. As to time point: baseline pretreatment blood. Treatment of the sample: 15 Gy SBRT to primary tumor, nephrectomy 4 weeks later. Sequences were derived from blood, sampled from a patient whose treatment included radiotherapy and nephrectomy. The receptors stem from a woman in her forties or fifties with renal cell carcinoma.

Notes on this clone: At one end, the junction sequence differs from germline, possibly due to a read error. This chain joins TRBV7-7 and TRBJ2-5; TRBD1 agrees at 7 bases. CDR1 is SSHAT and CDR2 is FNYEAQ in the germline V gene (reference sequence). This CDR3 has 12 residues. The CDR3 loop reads CASSLDRETQYF. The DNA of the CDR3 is TGTGCTAGCAGCCTGGACAGGGAGACCCAGTACTTC.

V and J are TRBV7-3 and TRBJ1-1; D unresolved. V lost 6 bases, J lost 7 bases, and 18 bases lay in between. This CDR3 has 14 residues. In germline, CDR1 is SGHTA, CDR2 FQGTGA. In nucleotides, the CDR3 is TGTGCCAGCAGAAGAGTCGGAGGTAACGGTGAAGCTTTCTTT. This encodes CASRRVGGNGEAFF.

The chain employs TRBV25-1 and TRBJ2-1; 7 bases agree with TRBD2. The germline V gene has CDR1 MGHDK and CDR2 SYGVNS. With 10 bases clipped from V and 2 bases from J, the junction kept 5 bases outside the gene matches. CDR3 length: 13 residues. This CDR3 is CATERGAYNEQFF. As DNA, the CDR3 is TGTGCCACCGAGCGGGGCGCCTACAATGAGCAGTTCTTC.

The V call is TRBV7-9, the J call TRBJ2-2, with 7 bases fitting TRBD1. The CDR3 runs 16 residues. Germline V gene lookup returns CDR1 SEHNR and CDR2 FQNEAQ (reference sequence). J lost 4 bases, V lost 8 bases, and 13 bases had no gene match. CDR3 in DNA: TGTGCCAGCTCCGTGAGTCGGGCAGGGGGCACCGGGGAGCTGTTTTTT. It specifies CASSVSRAGGTGELFF. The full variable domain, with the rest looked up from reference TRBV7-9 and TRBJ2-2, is DTGVSQNPRHKITKRGQNVTFRCDPISEHNRLYWYRQTLGQGPEFLTYFQNEAQLEKSRLLSDRFSAERPKGSFSTLEIQRTEQGDSAMYLCASSVSRAGGTGELFFGEGSRLTVL.

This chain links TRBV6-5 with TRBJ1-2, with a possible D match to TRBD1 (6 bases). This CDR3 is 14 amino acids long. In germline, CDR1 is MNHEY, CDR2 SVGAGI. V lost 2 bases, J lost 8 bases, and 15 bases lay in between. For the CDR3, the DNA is TGTGCCAGCAGTTACGACGGGGGGGCGAGCGGCTACACCTTC. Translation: CASSYDGGASGYTF.

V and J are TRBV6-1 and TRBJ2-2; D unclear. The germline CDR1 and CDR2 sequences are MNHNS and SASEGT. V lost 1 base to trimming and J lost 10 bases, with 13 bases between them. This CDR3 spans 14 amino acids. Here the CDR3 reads CASSEGGRPPELFF. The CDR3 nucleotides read TGTGCCAGCAGTGAAGGTGGCCGGCCCCCGGAGCTGTTTTTT.

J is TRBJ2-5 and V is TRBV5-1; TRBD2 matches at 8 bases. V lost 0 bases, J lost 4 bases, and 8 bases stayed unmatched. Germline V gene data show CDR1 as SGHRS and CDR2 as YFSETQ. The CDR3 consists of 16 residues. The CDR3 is CASSLDRGGLGETQYF. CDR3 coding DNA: TGCGCCAGCAGCTTGGACCGGGGGGGCCTGGGAGAGACCCAGTACTTC. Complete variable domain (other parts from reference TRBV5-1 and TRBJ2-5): KAGVTQTPRYLIKTRGQQVTLSCSPISGHRSVSWYQQTPGQGLQFLFEYFSETQRNKGNFPGRFSGRQFSNSRSEMNVSTLELGDSALYLCASSLDRGGLGETQYFGPGTRLLVL.

The CDR3 coding sequence is TGTGCCAGCAGCTGGGGGCGGTCCTACGAGCAGTACTTC. Translation gives CASSWGRSYEQYF. This chain joins TRBV5-6 and TRBJ2-5; tentative D call: TRBD1 (6 bases). The last part of the DNA fits TRBJ2-7 better; the J call may be wrong. Germline V gene data show CDR1 as SGHDT and CDR2 as YYEEEE. This CDR3 contains 13 residues.

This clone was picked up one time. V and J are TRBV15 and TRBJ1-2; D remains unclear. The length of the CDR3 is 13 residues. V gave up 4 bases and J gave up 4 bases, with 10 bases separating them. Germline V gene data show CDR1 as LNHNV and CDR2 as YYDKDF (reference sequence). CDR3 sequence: CATSTVAPYGYTF. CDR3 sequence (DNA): TGTGCCACCAGCACAGTGGCCCCCTATGGCTACACCTTC.

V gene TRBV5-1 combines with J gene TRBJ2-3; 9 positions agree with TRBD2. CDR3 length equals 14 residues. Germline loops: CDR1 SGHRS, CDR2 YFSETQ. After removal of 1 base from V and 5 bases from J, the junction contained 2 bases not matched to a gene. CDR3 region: CASSLRLAEDTQYF. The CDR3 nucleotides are TGCGCCAGCAGCTTGAGACTAGCGGAAGATACGCAGTATTTT.

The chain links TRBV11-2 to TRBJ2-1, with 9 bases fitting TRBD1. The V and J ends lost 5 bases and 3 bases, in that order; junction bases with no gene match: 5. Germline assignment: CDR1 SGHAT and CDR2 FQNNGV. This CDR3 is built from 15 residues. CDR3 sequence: CASSTLDRGYNEQFF. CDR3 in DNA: TGTGCCAGCAGCACCCTGGACAGGGGCTACAATGAGCAGTTCTTC.

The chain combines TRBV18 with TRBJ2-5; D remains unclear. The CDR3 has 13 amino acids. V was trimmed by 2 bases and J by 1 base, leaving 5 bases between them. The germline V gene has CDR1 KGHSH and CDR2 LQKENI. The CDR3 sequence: CASSPSLQETQYF. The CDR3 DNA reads TGTGCCAGCTCACCAAGCCTCCAAGAGACCCAGTACTTC.

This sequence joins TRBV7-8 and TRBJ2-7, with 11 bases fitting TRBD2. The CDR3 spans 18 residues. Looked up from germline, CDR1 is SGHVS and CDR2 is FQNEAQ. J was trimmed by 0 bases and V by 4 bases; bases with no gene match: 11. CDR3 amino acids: CASSSFPRLAGSSYEQYF. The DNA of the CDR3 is TGTGCCAGCAGCTCATTCCCTAGACTAGCGGGGAGCTCCTACGAGCAGTACTTC.

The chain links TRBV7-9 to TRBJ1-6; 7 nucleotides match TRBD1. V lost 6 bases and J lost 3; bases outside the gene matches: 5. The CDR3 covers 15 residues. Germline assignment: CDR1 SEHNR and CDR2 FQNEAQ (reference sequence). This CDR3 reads CASSHRDSYNSPLHF. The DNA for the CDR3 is TGTGCCAGCAGTCACAGGGACAGCTATAATTCACCCCTCCACTTT.

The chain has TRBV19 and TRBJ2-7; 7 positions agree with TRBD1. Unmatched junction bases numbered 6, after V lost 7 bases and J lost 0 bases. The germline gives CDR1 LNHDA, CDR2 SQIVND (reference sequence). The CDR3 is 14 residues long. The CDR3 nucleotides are TGTGCCAGTAAGGTGACAGGGACCTCCTACGAGCAGTACTTC. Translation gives CASKVTGTSYEQYF.

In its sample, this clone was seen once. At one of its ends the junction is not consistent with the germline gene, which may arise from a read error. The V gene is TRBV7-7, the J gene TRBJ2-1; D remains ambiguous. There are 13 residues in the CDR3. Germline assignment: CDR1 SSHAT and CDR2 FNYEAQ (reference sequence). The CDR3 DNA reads TGTGCTAGCAGCTTGCTTCCGGGCGGTGAGCAGTTCTTC. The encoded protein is CASSLLPGGEQFF.

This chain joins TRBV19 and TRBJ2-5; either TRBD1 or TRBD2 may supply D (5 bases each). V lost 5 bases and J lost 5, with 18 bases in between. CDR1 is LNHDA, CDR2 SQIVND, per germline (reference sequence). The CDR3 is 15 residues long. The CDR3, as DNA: TGTGCCAGTAGTCTTGAGGGGACCGGCGAGGAGACCCAGTACTTC. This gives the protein CASSLEGTGEETQYF.

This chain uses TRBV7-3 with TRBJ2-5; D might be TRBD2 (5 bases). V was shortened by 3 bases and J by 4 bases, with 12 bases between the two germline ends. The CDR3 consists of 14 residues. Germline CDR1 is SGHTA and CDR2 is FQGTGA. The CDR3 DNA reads TGTGCCAGCAGCTTGAGAGGGAACATAGAGACCCAGTACTTC. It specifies CASSLRGNIETQYF.

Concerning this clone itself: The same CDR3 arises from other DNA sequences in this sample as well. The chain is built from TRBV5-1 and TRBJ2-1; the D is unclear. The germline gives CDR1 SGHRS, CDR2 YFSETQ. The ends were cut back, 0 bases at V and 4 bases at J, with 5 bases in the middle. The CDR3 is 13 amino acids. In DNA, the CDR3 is TGCGCCAGCAGCTTGGACGGTTACAATGAGCAGTTCTTC. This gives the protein CASSLDGYNEQFF.

The CDR3 DNA sequence: TGTGCCAGTACAACAGATATCGACACTGAAGCTTTCTTT. It codes for CASTTDIDTEAFF. This chain links TRBV19 with TRBJ1-1, with D unclear. CDR1 LNHDA and CDR2 SQIVND come from the germline V gene (reference sequence). Trimming shortened V by 7 bases and J by 3 bases, and 12 bases separated the two germline ends. CDR3 length: 13 amino acids.

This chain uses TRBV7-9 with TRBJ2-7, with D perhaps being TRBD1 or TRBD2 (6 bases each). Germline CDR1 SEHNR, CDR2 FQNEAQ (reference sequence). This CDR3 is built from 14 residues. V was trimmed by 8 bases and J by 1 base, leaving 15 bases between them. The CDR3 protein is CASQRGVESYEQYF. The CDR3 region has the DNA TGTGCCAGCCAAAGGGGGGTGGAGTCCTACGAGCAGTACTTC.

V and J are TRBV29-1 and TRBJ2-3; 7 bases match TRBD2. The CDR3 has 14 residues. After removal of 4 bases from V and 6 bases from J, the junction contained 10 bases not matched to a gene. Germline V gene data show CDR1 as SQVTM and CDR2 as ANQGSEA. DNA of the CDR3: TGCAGCGTTGCTCCAGCGGGGACCTCGGATACGCAGTATTTT. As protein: CSVAPAGTSDTQYF.